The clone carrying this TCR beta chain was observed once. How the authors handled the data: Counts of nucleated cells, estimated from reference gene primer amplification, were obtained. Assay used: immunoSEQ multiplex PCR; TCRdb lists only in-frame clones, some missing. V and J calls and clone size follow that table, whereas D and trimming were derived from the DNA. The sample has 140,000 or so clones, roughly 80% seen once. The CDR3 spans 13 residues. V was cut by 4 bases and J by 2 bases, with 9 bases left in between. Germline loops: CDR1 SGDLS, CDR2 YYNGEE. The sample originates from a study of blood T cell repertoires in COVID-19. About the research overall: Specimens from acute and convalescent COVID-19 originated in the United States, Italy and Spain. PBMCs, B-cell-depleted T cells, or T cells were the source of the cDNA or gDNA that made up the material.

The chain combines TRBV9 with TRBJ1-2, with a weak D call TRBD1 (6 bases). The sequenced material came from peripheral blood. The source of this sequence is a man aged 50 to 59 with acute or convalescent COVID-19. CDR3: CASSTGWNYGYTF. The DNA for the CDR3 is TGTGCCAGCAGCACAGGGTGGAACTATGGCTACACCTTC.